A single sample is the source of the 25 T cell receptor beta chains below, sequenced in a study of T cell repertoires in cytomegalovirus infection. A single record per CDR3 protein comes from TCRdb applying MiXCR to the reads. In the table there are around 490,000 distinct CDR3 sequences, more than 20% of which are singletons. The sequencing input was PBMCs. The receptors come from a human donor in good health (CMV status not recorded). Some clones in this sample may be carry-over from other donors' samples.

This clonotype was counted only a few times. This chain links TRBV7-2 with TRBJ2-7; 9 bases are a match to TRBD2. CDR1 SGHTA and CDR2 FQGNSA come from the germline V gene. The CDR3 sequence is 15 residues long. V dropped 3 bases and J dropped 2; count of bases not matched to a gene: 5. CDR3 loop: CASSFGTSTAYEQYF. In nucleotides, the CDR3 is TGTGCCAGCAGCTTCGGGACTAGCACAGCCTACGAGCAGTACTTC.

This chain links TRBV28 with TRBJ1-1; a possible D gene is TRBD1 (5 bases). Trimming removed 7 bases from V and 5 bases from J, with 17 bases in between. Germline CDR1 reads MDHEN; CDR2 reads SYDVKM. The length of the CDR3 is 14 residues. The CDR3 nucleotides are TGTGCCAGCACCCCCGGGCCCCAGGGAACTGAAGCTTTCTTT. Amino acids: CASTPGPQGTEAFF.

This chain links TRBV27 with TRBJ2-5; D might be TRBD1 (6 bases). The CDR3 loop spans 16 amino acids. Germline values: CDR1 MNHEY, CDR2 SMNVEV (reference sequence). Trimming removed 2 bases from V and 1 base from J, with 14 bases in between. CDR3 loop: CASSLRGNRAQETQYF. In DNA, the CDR3 is TGTGCCAGCAGTTTAAGAGGAAACAGGGCCCAAGAGACCCAGTACTTC.

This rearrangement joins TRBV7-2 to TRBJ2-1, with a weak D call TRBD1 (5 bases). Germline CDR1 SGHTA, CDR2 FQGNSA. The CDR3 runs 16 residues. V lost 0 bases and J 2 bases, leaving 11 bases between the germline ends. The CDR3 here is CASSLAGRTTYNEQFF. The CDR3 DNA is TGTGCCAGCAGCTTAGCGGGCCGGACAACCTACAATGAGCAGTTCTTC.

This clonotype appeared a few times. The chain couples TRBV2 to TRBJ2-1; the match to TRBD2 covers 10 bases. The germline gives CDR1 SNHLY, CDR2 FYNNEI. The V and J ends lost 8 bases and 3 bases, in that order; junction bases with no gene match: 10. This CDR3 contains 16 residues. The CDR3 region is CASETSGTRNYNEQFF. CDR3 DNA: TGTGCCAGCGAAACTAGCGGGACGCGAAACTACAATGAGCAGTTCTTC. Full variable domain (rest looked up from reference TRBV2 and TRBJ2-1): EPEVTQTPSHQVTQMGQEVILRCVPISNHLYFYWYRQILGQKVEFLVSFYNNEISEKSEIFDDQFSVERPDGSNFTLKIRSTKLEDSAMYFCASETSGTRNYNEQFFGPGTRLTVL.

This clonotype was seen at least ten times. The CDR3 reads CASSLWGSGNTGELFF. CDR3 sequence (DNA): TGTGCCAGCAGTTTATGGGGTAGCGGGAACACCGGGGAGCTGTTTTTT. This chain joins TRBV28 and TRBJ2-2, with a weak D call TRBD2 (6 bases). The CDR3 covers 16 residues. Trimming removed 0 bases at V and 1 base at J, with 9 bases between. The V gene's germline CDR1 is MDHEN and CDR2 SYDVKM.

This clonotype was detected only a few times. V and J are TRBV28 and TRBJ1-4; 8 bases align to TRBD1. This CDR3 region has 15 residues. Germline CDR1 and CDR2: MDHEN and SYDVKM. V lost 6 bases to trimming and J lost 7 bases; unmatched junction nucleotides: 10. The CDR3 nucleotides read TGTGCCAGCAGACCCACCGGACAGGGAAGTGAAAAACTGTTTTTT. This encodes CASRPTGQGSEKLFF.

V and J are TRBV3-1 and TRBJ1-5; D uncertain. The CDR3 has 14 amino acids. V lost 1 base and J lost 1, with 5 bases in between. CDR1 and CDR2 (germline): LGHDT, YNNKEL (reference sequence). CDR3 region: CASSQVVSNQPQHF. In nucleotides, the CDR3 is TGTGCCAGCAGCCAAGTCGTCAGCAATCAGCCCCAGCATTTT.

With respect to this clonotype: A read error may explain this, as a much larger clone is one base away. The CDR3: CASINPGQEAHLNTGELFF. CDR3 sequence (DNA): TGTGCCAGTATCAACCCTGGACAGGAGGCCCATCTGAACACCGGGGAGCTGTTTTTT. The chain joins TRBV19 to TRBJ2-2, with 7 bases matching TRBD1. Per germline, CDR1 LNHDA and CDR2 SQIVND (reference sequence). This CDR3 has 19 amino acids. With V trimmed by 7 bases and J by 1 base, 18 bases remained unmatched.

The rearrangement joins TRBV20-1 to TRBJ1-5; TRBD1 might be the D (5 bases). The length of the CDR3 is 13 residues. Germline CDR1 DFQATT, CDR2 SNEGSKA (reference sequence). V was shortened by 3 bases and J by 6 bases, with 12 bases between the two germline ends. The CDR3 is CSASSREAQPQHF. Here the CDR3 DNA reads TGCAGTGCTAGCAGCAGGGAGGCTCAGCCCCAGCATTTT.

The sample holds many counts of this clonotype. The chain has TRBV7-3 and TRBJ2-3; D gene uncertain. This CDR3 has 13 amino acids. In germline, CDR1 is SGHTA, CDR2 FQGTGA. V was pared by 2 bases and J by 5 bases, with 8 bases between. CDR3: CASSLSSGDTQYF. For the CDR3, the DNA is TGTGCCAGCAGCTTATCCTCAGGAGATACGCAGTATTTT. The whole variable domain, filled in from reference TRBV7-3 and TRBJ2-3, reads GAGVSQTPSNKVTEKGKYVELRCDPISGHTALYWYRQSLGQGPEFLIYFQGTGAADDSGLPNDRFFAVRPEGSVSTLKIQRTERGDSAVYLCASSLSSGDTQYFGPGTRLTVL.

This clonotype was seen more than once but under ten times. The chain employs TRBV28 and TRBJ2-2; D gene ambiguous. The germline CDR1 and CDR2 sequences are MDHEN and SYDVKM. The CDR3 is 12 residues long. V lost 6 bases to trimming and J lost 5 bases, with 7 bases between them. This chain's CDR3 is CASSTWTGELFF. The CDR3 region has the DNA TGTGCCAGCAGCACATGGACCGGGGAGCTGTTTTTT.

The V call is TRBV29-1, the J call TRBJ2-1, with D maybe TRBD1 (5 bases). This CDR3 comprises 13 residues. Deletions cut 1 base from V and 3 bases from J, with 7 bases between. Germline V gives CDR1 SQVTM, CDR2 ANQGSEA. CDR3 sequence: CSVEGRDYNEQFF. CDR3 DNA: TGCAGCGTTGAAGGCAGGGACTACAATGAGCAGTTCTTC.

The chain combines TRBV6-2 or TRBV6-3 with TRBJ2-7; D gene unclear. CDR3 length: 12 amino acids. In germline, CDR1 is MNHEY, CDR2 SVGEGT. With 4 bases removed from V and 6 bases from J, the gap between germline ends came to 10 bases. Here the CDR3 reads CASSSLIPEQYF. In nucleotides, the CDR3 is TGTGCCAGCAGTTCACTTATTCCCGAGCAGTACTTC.

This clonotype was found a few times. The V call is TRBV24-1, the J call TRBJ1-2; 7 bases fit TRBD1. The CDR3 has 17 amino acids. V lost 3 bases, J lost 4 bases, and 13 bases stayed unmatched. Germline CDR1 KGHDR, CDR2 SFDVKD. This chain's CDR3 is CATSDIGEAGGFYGYTF. CDR3 in DNA: TGTGCCACCAGTGATATCGGCGAGGCAGGGGGATTCTATGGCTACACCTTC.

J is TRBJ1-1 and V is TRBV27, with 10 bases matching TRBD1. The CDR3 covers 16 residues. Germline V gives CDR1 MNHEY, CDR2 SMNVEV (reference sequence). V trimming: 2 bases; J trimming: 4 bases; junction bases outside the gene matches: 7. This CDR3 is CASSLDRGRWGTEAFF. In DNA, the CDR3 is TGTGCCAGCAGTTTAGACAGGGGGCGATGGGGCACTGAAGCTTTCTTT.

This chain uses TRBV11-2 with TRBJ1-3; the D is unclear. Germline CDR1 SGHAT, CDR2 FQNNGV. The CDR3 totals 13 residues. Trimming pared 5 bases from V and 4 bases from J, leaving 9 bases between. CDR3 coding DNA: TGTGCCAGCAGCCCCAGTTGGGGAAACACCATATATTTT. It encodes CASSPSWGNTIYF.

The chain combines TRBV14 with TRBJ2-1, with 13 bases identical to TRBD2. J gave up 3 bases and V 4 bases, and 6 bases lay outside the gene matches. The CDR3 is 17 amino acids. Germline CDR1 reads SGHDN; CDR2 reads FVKESK. The CDR3 here is CASSPRTSGSIYNEQFF. The CDR3 DNA is TGTGCCAGCAGCCCGCGGACTAGCGGGAGTATCTACAATGAGCAGTTCTTC.

The V call is TRBV6-2 or TRBV6-3, the J call TRBJ2-2; tentatively, D is TRBD2 (5 bases). CDR3 size: 16 residues. V lost 0 bases and J 6 bases, leaving 14 bases between the germline ends. Germline CDR1 is MNHEY and CDR2 is SVGEGT. The CDR3, as DNA: TGTGCCAGCAGTTACTCGAGACCGACCGGGGCCGGGGAGCTGTTTTTT. It yields the protein CASSYSRPTGAGELFF.

This clonotype was detected ten times or more. V gene TRBV6-5 combines with J gene TRBJ1-1; possibly TRBD1 for D (6 bases). CDR1 MNHEY and CDR2 SVGAGI come from the germline V gene. The CDR3 runs 15 residues. Trimming pared 2 bases from V and 8 bases from J, leaving 18 bases between. CDR3 protein: CASSYRRQAPVEAFF. In nucleotides, the CDR3 is TGTGCCAGCAGTTACAGGAGACAGGCCCCTGTGGAAGCTTTCTTT.

This clonotype turned up a few times. V gene TRBV20-1 combines with J gene TRBJ2-1, with 8 bases that match TRBD2. This CDR3 region has 20 residues. Germline V CDR1 and CDR2: DFQATT, SNEGSKA (reference sequence). V was clipped by 2 bases and J by 0 bases; unmatched bases: 18. The CDR3 DNA follows: TGCAGTGCTAGATCAACCGCGGGTTTGGTAGCGGGAAGCTCCTACAATGAGCAGTTCTTC. It specifies CSARSTAGLVAGSSYNEQFF.

Only a few counts were recorded for this clonotype. This sequence joins TRBV7-9 and TRBJ1-2; D not certain. The germline CDR1 and CDR2 sequences are SEHNR and FQNEAQ (reference sequence). The V gene lost 5 bases and the J gene lost 8 bases, with 18 bases spanning the gap. This CDR3 comprises 14 residues. CDR3 sequence reads: CASSHSDANHGYTF. The CDR3 bases are TGTGCCAGCAGCCACTCGGACGCTAACCACGGCTACACCTTC.

This clonotype occurred many times. V gene TRBV7-8 combines with J gene TRBJ2-1; D unclear. The germline V and J ends were trimmed by 1 base and 10 bases, with 5 bases remaining between them. In germline, CDR1 is SGHVS, CDR2 FQNEAQ. CDR3 length equals 11 residues. The CDR3 DNA follows: TGTGCCAGCAGCTTAGATCGGGAGCAGTTCTTC. Translating gives CASSLDREQFF.

This clonotype was seen a few times. V and J are TRBV2 and TRBJ2-3; TRBD1 is a possible D gene (6 bases). V lost 7 bases and J 10 bases, leaving 15 bases between the germline ends. The germline gives CDR1 SNHLY, CDR2 FYNNEI. The CDR3 has 12 residues. The DNA of the CDR3 is TGTGCCAGCACCGGGACAAGAAACTCGCAGTATTTT. Translation: CASTGTRNSQYF.

The V call is TRBV4-1, the J call TRBJ2-6; TRBD2 aligns across 11 bases. The CDR3 covers 17 residues. Trimming at V came to 4 bases and at J to 0 bases, leaving 2 bases not matched to a gene. Germline-derived CDR1 and CDR2 are MGHRA and YSYEKL. CDR3 nucleotide sequence: TGCGCCAGCAGCCCGGGACTAGCGGTCTCTGGGGCCAACGTCCTGACTTTC. Translated: CASSPGLAVSGANVLTF.